Given below is one T cell receptor (beta chain) in context. Germline V gene lookup returns CDR1 SGHKS and CDR2 YYEKEE (reference sequence). With V trimmed by 2 bases and J by 4 bases, 4 bases remained unmatched. This CDR3 comprises 14 residues. This record comes from a study of blood T cell repertoires in COVID-19. Overall study: The United States, Italy and Spain provided the acute and convalescent COVID-19 samples.

The protocol was immunoSEQ multiplex PCR, while the TCRdb copy is restricted to in-frame clones and leaves out a portion. The sample records over 120,000 clones, around nine tenths being singletons. Sequences were obtained from peripheral blood. This chain joins TRBV5-5 and TRBJ2-3; 7 bases are shared with TRBD1. The TCR comes from a man aged 55 to 70 with active or convalescent COVID-19. The CDR3 DNA sequence: TGTGCCAGCAGCTTTCGGCAGGGGGCAGATACGCAGTATTTT. It is translated as CASSFRQGADTQYF.